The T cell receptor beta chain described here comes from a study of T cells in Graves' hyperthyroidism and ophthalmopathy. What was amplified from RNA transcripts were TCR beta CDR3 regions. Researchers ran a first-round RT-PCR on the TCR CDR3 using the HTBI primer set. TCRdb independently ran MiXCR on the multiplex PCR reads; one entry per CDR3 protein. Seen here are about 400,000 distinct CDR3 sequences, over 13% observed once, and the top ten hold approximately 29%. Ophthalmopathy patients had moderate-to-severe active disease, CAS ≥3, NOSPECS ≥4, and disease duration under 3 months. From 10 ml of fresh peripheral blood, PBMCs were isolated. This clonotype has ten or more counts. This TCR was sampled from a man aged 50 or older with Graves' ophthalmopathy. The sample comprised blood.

CDR3 residues: CASSDPLAGVETQYF. In DNA, the CDR3 is TGTGCCAGCAGTGACCCCCTAGCGGGAGTGGAGACCCAGTACTTC. The chain carries TRBV2 and TRBJ2-5; 10 nucleotides match TRBD2. V shed 3 bases, J shed 5 bases, and the junction held 6 bases outside the gene matches. This CDR3 is 15 amino acids long. Germline V gene lookup returns CDR1 SNHLY and CDR2 FYNNEI.